This is a list of T cell receptor beta chains from one sample in a study of HIV-infected patients and healthy controls. TCRdb passed the 5' RACE reads through MiXCR, listing each CDR3 protein once. The table has about 10,000 distinct CDR3 sequences, about 6% seen once; the top ten hold 7.7%. Sequenced material: blood. The receptors derive from an adult in good health. The CDR3 runs from the conserved cysteine through the conserved F or W. Each record gives: J gene, clone size, D gene, V gene, CDR3 protein, CDR3 DNA. The D gene is left open where the match is weak. Rows may omit the clone size; those that give it use once, few, many or a size class.

j_gene: TRBJ1-1
abundance: many
d_gene: NA
v_gene: TRBV6-2/TRBV6-3
CDR3aa: CAISRGGPTEAFF
CDR3nt: TGTGCCATCTCCCGGGGCGGACCCACTGAAGCTTTCTTT

j_gene: TRBJ2-7
abundance: medium-sized
d_gene: NA
v_gene: TRBV19
CDR3aa: CASSKGLGQQYEQYF
CDR3nt: TGTGCCAGTAGTAAGGGGCTCGGACAGCAGTACGAGCAGTACTTC

j_gene: TRBJ2-1
abundance: many
d_gene: NA
v_gene: TRBV5-1
CDR3aa: CASSLGGSRSYNEQFF
CDR3nt: TGCGCCAGCAGCTTGGGGGGGAGTAGATCCTACAATGAGCAGTTCTTC

j_gene: TRBJ2-1
abundance: medium-sized
d_gene: NA
v_gene: TRBV12-3/TRBV12-4
CDR3aa: CASSLVPYNEQFF
CDR3nt: TGTGCCAGCAGTTTAGTGCCGTACAATGAGCAGTTCTTC

j_gene: TRBJ1-6
abundance: medium-sized
d_gene: NA
v_gene: TRBV2
CDR3aa: CASSEALAGSNSPLHF
CDR3nt: TGTGCCAGCAGTGAAGCCTTGGCAGGGAGCAATTCACCCCTCCACTTT

j_gene: TRBJ2-2
abundance: medium-sized
d_gene: TRBD1
v_gene: TRBV12-3/TRBV12-4
CDR3aa: CASSPTGGRTGELFF
CDR3nt: TGTGCCAGCAGTCCGACAGGGGGAAGGACCGGGGAGCTGTTTTTT

j_gene: TRBJ2-3
abundance: medium-sized
d_gene: NA
v_gene: TRBV28
CDR3aa: CASSLSRPSTQYF
CDR3nt: TGTGCCAGCAGTTTATCCCGTCCAAGTACGCAGTATTTT

j_gene: TRBJ1-6
abundance: medium-sized
d_gene: NA
v_gene: TRBV28
CDR3aa: CASSRVDNSPLHF
CDR3nt: TGTGCCAGCAGCCGAGTTGATAATTCACCCCTCCACTTT

j_gene: TRBJ1-1
abundance: NA
d_gene: NA
v_gene: TRBV27
CDR3aa: CASSFIGNTEAFF
CDR3nt: TGTGCCAGCAGTTTTATCGGGAACACTGAAGCTTTCTTT

j_gene: TRBJ1-1
abundance: few
d_gene: NA
v_gene: TRBV11-2
CDR3aa: CASSLYRNTEAFF
CDR3nt: TGTGCCAGCAGCTTGTATCGGAACACTGAAGCTTTCTTT

j_gene: TRBJ2-7
abundance: many
d_gene: TRBD2
v_gene: TRBV19
CDR3aa: CASSPGTSGIHRIREQYF
CDR3nt: TGTGCCAGTAGTCCCGGGACTAGCGGGATTCACCGGATCAGGGAGCAGTACTTC

j_gene: TRBJ2-7
abundance: many
d_gene: TRBD2
v_gene: TRBV20-1
CDR3aa: CSASRLAGNYEQYF
CDR3nt: TGCAGTGCTAGTAGGCTAGCGGGGAACTACGAGCAGTACTTC

j_gene: TRBJ2-3
abundance: NA
d_gene: TRBD2
v_gene: TRBV6-2/TRBV6-3
CDR3aa: CASSYSNGLAGGPGNRDTQYF
CDR3nt: TGTGCCAGCAGTTACTCGAATGGACTAGCGGGAGGGCCCGGTAACCGAGATACGCAGTATTTT

j_gene: TRBJ2-1
abundance: many
d_gene: NA
v_gene: TRBV11-1
CDR3aa: CASSLVGGRRVEQFF
CDR3nt: TGTGCCAGCAGCTTAGTGGGAGGAAGAAGAGTTGAGCAGTTCTTC

j_gene: TRBJ1-1
abundance: medium-sized
d_gene: NA
v_gene: TRBV15
CDR3aa: CATSRGGTGISSFF
CDR3nt: TGTGCCACCAGCAGAGGTGGTACAGGGATCTCATCTTTCTTT

j_gene: TRBJ2-7
abundance: few
d_gene: TRBD2
v_gene: TRBV4-1
CDR3aa: CASSQPPQGLGIYEQYF
CDR3nt: TGCGCCAGCAGCCAGCCACCACAGGGACTAGGTATCTACGAGCAGTACTTC

j_gene: TRBJ2-1
abundance: many
d_gene: NA
v_gene: TRBV13
CDR3aa: CASSLYRSSYNEQFF
CDR3nt: TGTGCCAGCAGCCTCTACAGAAGCTCCTACAATGAGCAGTTCTTC

j_gene: TRBJ2-2
abundance: many
d_gene: TRBD1
v_gene: TRBV7-9
CDR3aa: CASSSLRSLAGTGDSGELFF
CDR3nt: TGTGCCAGCAGCTCACTCCGTAGCCTCGCCGGGACAGGGGATAGCGGGGAGCTGTTTTTT

j_gene: TRBJ2-3
abundance: medium-sized
d_gene: NA
v_gene: TRBV11-3
CDR3aa: CASSLGQTPDTQYF
CDR3nt: TGTGCCAGCAGCTTAGGACAGACGCCGGATACGCAGTATTTT

j_gene: TRBJ2-5
abundance: many
d_gene: NA
v_gene: TRBV3-1
CDR3aa: CASSQVSGAGHETQYF
CDR3nt: TGTGCCAGCAGCCAAGTTTCTGGTGCCGGACATGAGACCCAGTACTTC

j_gene: TRBJ2-2
abundance: many
d_gene: TRBD2
v_gene: TRBV7-9
CDR3aa: CASSWASGSSTGELFF
CDR3nt: TGTGCCAGCAGCTGGGCTAGCGGGAGTAGCACCGGGGAGCTGTTTTTT

j_gene: TRBJ2-2
abundance: medium-sized
d_gene: NA
v_gene: TRBV11-3
CDR3aa: CASSPARTGELFF
CDR3nt: TGTGCCAGCAGCCCAGCACGGACCGGGGAGCTGTTTTTT

j_gene: TRBJ2-7
abundance: NA
d_gene: TRBD2
v_gene: TRBV24-1
CDR3aa: CATSDGLAGDPPEQYF
CDR3nt: TGTGCCACCAGTGATGGACTAGCGGGAGACCCTCCCGAGCAGTACTTC